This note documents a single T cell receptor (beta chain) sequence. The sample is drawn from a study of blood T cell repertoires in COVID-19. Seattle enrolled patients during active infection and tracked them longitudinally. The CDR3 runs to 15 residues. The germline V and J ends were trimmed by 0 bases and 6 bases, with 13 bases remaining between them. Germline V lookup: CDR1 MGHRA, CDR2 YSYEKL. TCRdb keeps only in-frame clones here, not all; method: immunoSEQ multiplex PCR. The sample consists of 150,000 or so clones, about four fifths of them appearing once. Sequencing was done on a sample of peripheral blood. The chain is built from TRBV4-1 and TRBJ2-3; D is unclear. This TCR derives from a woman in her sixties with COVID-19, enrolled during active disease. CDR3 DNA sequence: TGCGCCAGCAGCCAAGATAAACAGAACGCCGATACGCAGTATTTT. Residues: CASSQDKQNADTQYF.